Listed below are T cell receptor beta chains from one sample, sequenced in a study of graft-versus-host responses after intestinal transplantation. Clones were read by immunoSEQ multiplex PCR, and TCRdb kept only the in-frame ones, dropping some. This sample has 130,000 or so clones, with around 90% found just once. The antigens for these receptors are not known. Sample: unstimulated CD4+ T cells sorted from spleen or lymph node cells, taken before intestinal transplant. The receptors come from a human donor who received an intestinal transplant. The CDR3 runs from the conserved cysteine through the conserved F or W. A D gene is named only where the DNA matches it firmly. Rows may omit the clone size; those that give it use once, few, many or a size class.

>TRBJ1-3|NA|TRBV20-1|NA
CSARTGNTIYF
TGCAGTGCTAGAACAGGAAACACCATATATTTT
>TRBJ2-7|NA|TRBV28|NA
CASSRAKNYEQYF
TGTGCCAGCAGCCGCGCGAAAAACTACGAGCAGTACTTC
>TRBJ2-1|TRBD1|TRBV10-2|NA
CASSADRGYYNEQFF
TGCGCCAGCAGCGCGGACAGGGGGTACTACAATGAGCAGTTCTTC
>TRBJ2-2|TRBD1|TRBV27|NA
CASRPGQGNTGELFF
TGTGCCAGCAGGCCGGGACAGGGGAACACCGGGGAGCTGTTTTTT
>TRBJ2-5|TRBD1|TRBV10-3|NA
CAISGKQGAGETQYF
TGTGCCATCAGCGGGAAACAGGGGGCTGGCGAGACCCAGTACTTC
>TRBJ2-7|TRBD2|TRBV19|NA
CASSIGGSRMDEQYF
TGTGCCAGTAGTATAGGCGGGAGCCGTATGGACGAGCAGTACTTC
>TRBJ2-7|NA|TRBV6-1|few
CASSAPQGYLYEQYF
TGTGCCAGCAGTGCCCCACAGGGCTACCTATACGAGCAGTACTTC
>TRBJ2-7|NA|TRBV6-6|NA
CASTPRGQGSYEQYF
TGTGCCAGCACCCCCCGTGGGCAGGGATCCTACGAGCAGTACTTC
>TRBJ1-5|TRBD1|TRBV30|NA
CAWSVYRGDNQPQHF
TGTGCCTGGAGTGTATACAGGGGAGACAATCAGCCCCAGCATTTT
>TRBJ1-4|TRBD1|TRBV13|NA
CASSSKRQGAREKLFF
TGTGCCAGCAGCTCCAAGCGACAGGGGGCGAGGGAAAAACTGTTTTTT
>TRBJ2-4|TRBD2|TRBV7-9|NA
CASSQGGTRNIQYF
TGTGCCAGCAGTCAGGGAGGGACCAGAAACATTCAGTACTTC
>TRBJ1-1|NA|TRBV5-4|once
CASSLGPLNTEAFF
TGTGCCAGCAGCTTGGGCCCGTTGAACACTGAAGCTTTCTTT
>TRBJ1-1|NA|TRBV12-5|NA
CASGLSPLREAFF
TGTGCTAGTGGTCTGTCACCCCTACGTGAAGCTTTCTTT
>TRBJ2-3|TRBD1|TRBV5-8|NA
CASSLPRRSGQGTDTQYF
TGTGCCAGCAGCTTGCCGCGGCGCTCGGGACAGGGGACAGATACGCAGTATTTT
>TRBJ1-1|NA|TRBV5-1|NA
CASSLAGFSNTEAFF
TGCGCCAGCAGCTTGGCTGGCTTTTCGAACACTGAAGCTTTCTTT
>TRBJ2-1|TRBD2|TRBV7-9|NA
CASSPRGWEGDEQFF
TGTGCCAGCAGCCCCCGCGGCTGGGAGGGTGATGAGCAGTTCTTC
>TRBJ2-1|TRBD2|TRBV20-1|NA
CSVYGGLEFF
TGCAGTGTTTATGGGGGACTAGAATTCTTC
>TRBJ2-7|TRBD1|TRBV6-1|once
CASSAYRGYEQYF
TGTGCCAGCAGTGCCTACAGGGGGTACGAGCAGTACTTC
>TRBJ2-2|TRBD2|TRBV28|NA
CASRPSGTNTGELFF
TGTGCCAGCAGACCTAGCGGGACGAACACCGGGGAGCTGTTTTTT
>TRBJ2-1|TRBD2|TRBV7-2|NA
CASSLARLSGRPGEQFF
TGTGCCAGCAGCTTAGCGCGGTTGAGCGGGAGGCCGGGTGAGCAGTTCTTC
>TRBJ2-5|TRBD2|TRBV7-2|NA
CASSWGLAEETQYF
TGTGCCAGCAGCTGGGGACTAGCGGAAGAGACCCAGTACTTC
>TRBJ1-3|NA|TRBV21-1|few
CASSKPLGRAGESGNTIYF
TGTGCCAGCAGCAAGCCTTTAGGACGGGCGGGAGAGTCTGGAAACACCATATATTTT
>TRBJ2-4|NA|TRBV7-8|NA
CASSLALLGSLAKNIQYF
TGTGCCAGCAGCTTAGCGCTATTGGGCTCCCTAGCCAAAAACATTCAGTACTTC
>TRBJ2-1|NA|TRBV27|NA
CASSFNPQGLGFQFF
TGTGCCAGCAGTTTTAACCCGCAGGGTCTAGGTTTCCAGTTCTTC
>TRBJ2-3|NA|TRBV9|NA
CASSVSTGAFTDTQYF
TGTGCCAGCAGCGTAAGTACGGGAGCCTTCACAGATACGCAGTATTTT
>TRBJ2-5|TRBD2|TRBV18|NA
CASSPGTSVQETQYF
TGTGCCAGCTCCCCCGGGACTAGCGTTCAAGAGACCCAGTACTTC
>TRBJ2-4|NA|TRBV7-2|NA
CASSPGTHLAKNIQYF
TGTGCCAGCAGCCCCGGGACACACCTAGCCAAAAACATTCAGTACTTC
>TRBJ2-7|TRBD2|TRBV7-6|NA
CASSCIWREPHTHEQYF
TGTGCCAGCAGCTGCATTTGGCGGGAGCCGCATACCCACGAGCAGTACTTC
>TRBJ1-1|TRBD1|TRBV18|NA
CASSPRTGEMNTEAFF
TGTGCCAGCTCACCTCGAACAGGGGAAATGAACACTGAAGCTTTCTTT